A single sample gave rise to the 32 T cell receptor beta chains below, sequenced in a study of T cell responses to AZD1222 COVID-19 vaccine. Assay used: immunoSEQ multiplex PCR; TCRdb lists only in-frame clones, some missing. The sample contains 130,000 or so clones, roughly nine tenths of which appear only once. The sequenced sample was peripheral blood, obtained on day 0 of AZD1222 vaccination. The receptors shown here come from an adult in good health.

The V gene is TRBV10-3, the J gene TRBJ2-1, with a tentative D call TRBD1 (6 bases). The CDR3 runs 15 residues. Deletions cut 9 bases from V and 6 bases from J, with 21 bases between. Germline CDR1 ENHRY, CDR2 SYGVKD. CDR3 protein: CAMARIQGISNEQFF. The CDR3 DNA sequence: TGTGCCATGGCAAGGATCCAGGGGATATCCAATGAGCAGTTCTTC.

A note on this clone: This sample also contains other DNA sequences that code for the same CDR3. The gene calls are TRBV29-1 and TRBJ1-1; 8 bases are shared with TRBD1. CDR1 is SQVTM, CDR2 ANQGSEA, per germline. V gave up 5 bases and J gave up 5 bases; unmatched junction bases: 4. The CDR3 consists of 12 residues. This chain's CDR3 is CSVTRGRTEAFF. For the CDR3, the DNA is TGCAGCGTTACCAGGGGGCGTACTGAAGCTTTCTTT.

This chain connects TRBV6-1 to TRBJ1-5; D is perhaps TRBD1 (6 bases). V lost 2 bases and J 5 bases, leaving 10 bases between the germline ends. The CDR3 is 14 residues long. CDR1 is MNHNS and CDR2 is SASEGT in the germline V gene. CDR3 in amino acids: CASSESTGDQPQHF. The CDR3 DNA sequence: TGTGCCAGCAGTGAATCGACAGGAGATCAGCCCCAGCATTTT.

This clone was found once. The rearrangement joins TRBV3-1 (or the pseudogene TRBV3-2) to TRBJ2-1; D uncertain. CDR3 length: 12 residues. CDR1 and CDR2 (germline): LGHDT, YNNKEL (reference sequence). V was shortened by 4 bases and J by 7 bases, with 8 bases between the two germline ends. DNA for the CDR3: TGTGCCAGCAGCCGGGATACTAATGAGCAGTTCTTC. Translation gives CASSRDTNEQFF.

The V and J genes are TRBV11-2 and TRBJ2-7; D gene ambiguous. This CDR3 comprises 15 residues. Trimming shortened V by 0 bases and J by 0 bases, and 9 bases separated the two germline ends. CDR1 is SGHAT and CDR2 is FQNNGV in the germline V gene. CDR3 nucleotides: TGTGCCAGCAGCTTAGAGGCGCCCAGCTCCTACGAGCAGTACTTC. Its translation: CASSLEAPSSYEQYF.

The chain carries TRBV6-6 and TRBJ1-4, with 8 bases lining up with TRBD1. Germline V gives CDR1 MNHNY, CDR2 SVGAGI (reference sequence). The CDR3 has 14 amino acids. V gave up 7 bases and J gave up 8 bases; unmatched junction bases: 9. This CDR3 is CASTTPDRGEKLFF. DNA for the CDR3: TGTGCCAGCACTACCCCAGACAGGGGCGAAAAACTGTTTTTT.

V usage is TRBV5-1 and J usage is TRBJ1-1, with unresolved D. V lost 2 bases and J 1 base, leaving 6 bases between the germline ends. This CDR3 is built from 13 residues. The germline V gene has CDR1 SGHRS and CDR2 YFSETQ. The CDR3 loop reads CASSLRGNTEAFF. The CDR3, as DNA: TGCGCCAGCAGCTTAAGAGGGAACACTGAAGCTTTCTTT.

The chain uses TRBV2 and TRBJ1-2; 10 bases agree with TRBD1. CDR1 and CDR2 from the germline V gene are SNHLY and FYNNEI. Unmatched junction bases numbered 2, after V lost 7 bases and J lost 3 bases. This CDR3 is 13 amino acids long. The CDR3 DNA follows: TGTGCCAGCACCGGGACAGGGGACTATGGCTACACCTTC. It yields the protein CASTGTGDYGYTF. Drawing the rest from reference TRBV2 and TRBJ1-2, the complete variable domain is EPEVTQTPSHQVTQMGQEVILRCVPISNHLYFYWYRQILGQKVEFLVSFYNNEISEKSEIFDDQFSVERPDGSNFTLKIRSTKLEDSAMYFCASTGTGDYGYTFGSGTRLTVV.

This chain joins TRBV14 and TRBJ1-1, with unresolved D. The CDR3 loop spans 13 amino acids. Germline assignment: CDR1 SGHDN and CDR2 FVKESK. V lost 1 base and J lost 8, with 11 bases in between. The CDR3 protein is CASSQAGGEEAFF. CDR3 in DNA: TGTGCCAGCAGCCAAGCGGGCGGGGAAGAAGCTTTCTTT.

The V gene is TRBV11-2, the J gene TRBJ2-7, with 7 bases matching TRBD1. The J segment lost 6 bases and the V segment lost 5 bases, leaving 4 bases of the junction unmatched. Germline lookup yields CDR1 SGHAT and CDR2 FQNNGV. The CDR3 spans 12 residues. This CDR3 reads CASSHTGAEQYF. The CDR3 region has the DNA TGTGCCAGCAGCCACACAGGGGCCGAGCAGTACTTC.

This clone was observed once. V and J are TRBV5-1 and TRBJ1-4, with 7 bases that match TRBD1. After removal of 4 bases from V and 5 bases from J, the junction contained 8 bases not matched to a gene. The CDR3 loop spans 15 amino acids. Germline V gene data show CDR1 as SGHRS and CDR2 as YFSETQ. CDR3 region: CASSPRDSLNEKLFF. DNA for the CDR3: TGCGCCAGCAGCCCACGGGACAGCTTAAATGAAAAACTGTTTTTT.

The rearrangement links TRBV10-3 to TRBJ1-1; D not resolved. Germline CDR1 is ENHRY and CDR2 is SYGVKD. The CDR3 runs to 13 residues. Trimming cost V 2 bases and J 6 bases, with 10 bases left between them. CDR3 DNA sequence: TGTGCCATCAGTGAGACGGGCGGTTCTGAAGCTTTCTTT. Residues: CAISETGGSEAFF.

This clone was detected a few times. V and J are TRBV3-1 (or the pseudogene TRBV3-2) and TRBJ1-5; D is ambiguous. V was clipped by 4 bases and J by 15 bases, with 13 bases between them. Germline lookup yields CDR1 LGHDT and CDR2 YNNKEL (reference sequence). This CDR3 has 11 residues. Here the CDR3 DNA reads TGTGCCAGCAGCCGAGATCATACACTGCATTTT. Amino acids: CASSRDHTLHF.

In its sample, this clone was seen once. The chain is built from TRBV4-3 and TRBJ1-3; 7 nucleotides agree with TRBD1. Unmatched junction bases numbered 14, after V lost 0 bases and J lost 0 bases. Germline values: CDR1 LGHNA, CDR2 YSLEER. The CDR3 is 20 residues long. The CDR3 sequence: CASSQDRLWDSGGSGNTIYF. CDR3 nucleotides: TGCGCCAGCAGCCAAGATCGGTTGTGGGACAGCGGGGGCTCTGGAAACACCATATATTTT.

Comment on this clone: Other DNA sequences from this sample encode an identical CDR3 as well. V gene TRBV11-2 combines with J gene TRBJ1-2; D not certain. Looked up from germline, CDR1 is SGHAT and CDR2 is FQNNGV. The CDR3 sequence is 13 residues long. Trimming left V 5 bases short and J 5 bases short, with 12 bases between. The CDR3 DNA reads as TGTGCCAGCAGCCCACCGGGCCGTTATGGCTACACCTTC. Translation gives CASSPPGRYGYTF. The whole variable domain, filled in from reference TRBV11-2 and TRBJ1-2, reads EAGVAQSPRYKIIEKRQSVAFWCNPISGHATLYWYQQILGQGPKLLIQFQNNGVVDDSQLPKDRFSAERLKGVDSTLKIQPAKLEDSAVYLCASSPPGRYGYTFGSGTRLTVV.

A few counts support this clone. The rearrangement uses TRBV3-1 (or the pseudogene TRBV3-2) and TRBJ2-2; D might be TRBD1 (5 bases). The CDR3 consists of 13 residues. Germline values: CDR1 LGHDT, CDR2 YNNKEL (reference sequence). The germline V and J ends were trimmed by 6 bases and 5 bases, with 10 bases remaining between them. The CDR3 DNA is TGTGCCAGCAGTTCAGGGTGGACCGGGGAGCTGTTTTTT. Translating it yields CASSSGWTGELFF.

This chain uses TRBV27 with TRBJ1-3; D gene unclear. Trimming removed 5 bases at V and 0 bases at J, with 8 bases between. The CDR3 length is 14 residues. In germline, CDR1 is MNHEY, CDR2 SMNVEV (reference sequence). The CDR3 sequence: CASSPGISGNTIYF. In DNA form, the CDR3 reads TGTGCCAGCAGTCCCGGGATCTCTGGAAACACCATATATTTT.

The genes are TRBV28 and TRBJ1-2; D is unresolved. The CDR3 extends over 14 amino acids. The V gene lost 3 bases and the J gene lost 4 bases, with 12 bases spanning the gap. The germline gives CDR1 MDHEN, CDR2 SYDVKM. The CDR3 reads CASSFLQSPYGYTF. In DNA, the CDR3 is TGTGCCAGCAGTTTTCTACAATCTCCCTATGGCTACACCTTC.

The chain uses TRBV9 and TRBJ2-2, with D possibly TRBD1 on 5 matching bases. This CDR3 comprises 13 residues. V lost 6 bases and J lost 6, with 12 bases in between. Germline CDR1 SGDLS, CDR2 YYNGEE. The CDR3 bases are TGTGCCAGCACCAGGGTGGCTTCCGGGGAGCTGTTTTTT. Translating gives CASTRVASGELFF.

This chain's CDR3 is CASSSPDGTDTQYF. In nucleotides, the CDR3 is TGTGCCAGCAGTTCGCCGGACGGCACAGATACGCAGTATTTT. The chain employs TRBV6-5 and TRBJ2-3; D unclear. The CDR3 contains 14 residues. The germline V gene encodes CDR1 MNHEY and CDR2 SVGAGI. The V gene lost 4 bases and the J gene lost 1 base, with 9 bases spanning the gap.

The rearrangement joins TRBV4-1 to TRBJ2-7; D ambiguous. Between the trimmed V and J ends, which lost 0 bases and 3 bases, there was a span of 9 bases. The CDR3 sequence is 14 residues long. Germline-derived CDR1 and CDR2 are MGHRA and YSYEKL. The CDR3 spells CASSQESRYYEQYF. The DNA for the CDR3 is TGCGCCAGCAGCCAAGAGAGCAGGTACTACGAGCAGTACTTC.

This clone was observed a single time. The CDR3 spells CASSQIATGELFF. CDR3 in DNA: TGTGCCAGCAGCCAGATCGCCACCGGGGAGCTGTTTTTT. The V call is TRBV14, the J call TRBJ2-2; D ambiguous. V lost 3 bases and J lost 4, with 6 bases in between. The length of the CDR3 is 13 residues. Germline values: CDR1 SGHDN, CDR2 FVKESK.

The V gene is TRBV29-1, the J gene TRBJ1-1; 9 nucleotides match TRBD1. CDR1 SQVTM and CDR2 ANQGSEA come from the germline V gene. There are 12 residues in the CDR3. Trimming removed 8 bases from V and 5 bases from J; junction bases left unmatched: 6. In nucleotides, the CDR3 is TGCAGCTCAAACAGGGGGCTAACTGAAGCTTTCTTT. Residues: CSSNRGLTEAFF.

The gene calls are TRBV6-5 and TRBJ1-6; D remains ambiguous. Germline-derived CDR1 and CDR2 are MNHEY and SVGAGI. Deletions cut 1 base from V and 4 bases from J, with 8 bases between. The length of the CDR3 is 15 residues. CDR3 sequence reads: CASSYYAGYNSPLHF. CDR3 DNA sequence: TGTGCCAGCAGTTACTATGCAGGATATAATTCACCCCTCCACTTT.

This chain connects TRBV9 to TRBJ1-2; 8 nucleotides match TRBD1. The CDR3 loop spans 13 amino acids. V lost 3 bases and J lost 9; bases outside the gene matches: 7. Germline-derived CDR1 and CDR2 are SGDLS and YYNGEE. The CDR3 DNA sequence: TGTGCCAGCAGCGCGGGGGACAGGCGTCGCTACACCTTC. This gives the protein CASSAGDRRRYTF.

This clone was seen once. The rearrangement joins TRBV10-2 to TRBJ1-2, with D uncertain. Germline V gene lookup returns CDR1 WSHSY and CDR2 SAAADI. There are 14 residues in the CDR3. The V gene lost 6 bases and the J gene lost 5 bases, with 16 bases spanning the gap. This CDR3 is CASSPDGNLYGYTF. CDR3 in DNA: TGCGCCAGCAGCCCTGACGGTAACCTATATGGCTACACCTTC.

The chain links TRBV7-2 to TRBJ2-7, with D possibly being TRBD1 or TRBD2 (5 bases each). This CDR3 comprises 15 residues. CDR1 is SGHTA, CDR2 FQGNSA, per germline. V gave up 4 bases and J gave up 0 bases, with 13 bases separating them. CDR3 sequence reads: CASSWTLGSSYEQYF. CDR3 nucleotides: TGTGCCAGCAGCTGGACACTAGGCTCCTCCTACGAGCAGTACTTC.

The gene calls are TRBV11-2 and TRBJ1-5; the D is unclear. The germline V gene encodes CDR1 SGHAT and CDR2 FQNNGV. Trimming removed 4 bases from V and 0 bases from J, with 7 bases in between. CDR3 length: 14 amino acids. Written as DNA, the CDR3 is TGTGCCAGCAGCTCGGGCTTTAGCAATCAGCCCCAGCATTTT. Amino acids: CASSSGFSNQPQHF.

The rearrangement links TRBV5-1 to TRBJ1-2; D is perhaps TRBD1 (5 bases). V dropped 2 bases and J dropped 8 bases, with 19 bases sitting between them. The CDR3 spans 15 residues. Germline CDR1 and CDR2: SGHRS and YFSETQ. This CDR3 reads CASSFSLRTPGGYTF. CDR3 in DNA: TGCGCCAGCAGCTTCTCTTTGAGGACACCGGGGGGCTACACCTTC.

This chain connects TRBV4-2 to TRBJ1-1, with a tentative D call TRBD1 (5 bases). Germline V gives CDR1 LGHNA, CDR2 YNFKEQ. Trimming cost V 0 bases and J 6 bases, with 26 bases left between them. The CDR3 contains 19 residues. Written as DNA, the CDR3 is TGTGCCAGCAGCCAAGACCTCGGGGCAGGGAATTCGCGACACGCTGAAGCTTTCTTT. Translated: CASSQDLGAGNSRHAEAFF.

This clone was seen only once. The genes are TRBV27 and TRBJ2-3; D unclear. The CDR3 loop spans 13 amino acids. The germline V gene has CDR1 MNHEY and CDR2 SMNVEV (reference sequence). V was clipped by 0 bases and J by 6 bases, with 7 bases between them. The CDR3 DNA sequence: TGTGCCAGCAGTTTATCTTACGTTGATACGCAGTATTTT. Translation gives CASSLSYVDTQYF.

The chain carries TRBV27 and TRBJ1-1; 8 bases fit TRBD1. The CDR3 is 16 residues long. With 7 bases clipped from V and 1 base from J, the junction kept 11 bases outside the gene matches. Germline CDR1 reads MNHEY; CDR2 reads SMNVEV (reference sequence). The CDR3 DNA reads as TGTGCCAGCACCCCTTTGACAGGGGCGCCGAACACTGAAGCTTTCTTT. Residues: CASTPLTGAPNTEAFF.